The 11 T cell receptor beta chains below were found in one sample sequenced in a study of blood T cell repertoires in COVID-19. Using immunoSEQ multiplex PCR, the repertoire was profiled, and TCRdb retains in-frame clones only, with some absent. The table shows hundreds of thousands of clones, with around 87% occurring only once. Material: PBMCs or T cells enriched from blood (not recorded which). Source of these receptors: a young man who had recovered from COVID-19.

This chain uses TRBV10-3 with TRBJ1-1; D is uncertain. From germline, CDR1 is ENHRY and CDR2 SYGVKD. The CDR3 runs 13 residues. Trimming left V 3 bases short and J 11 bases short, with 16 bases between. The CDR3 nucleotides read TGTGCCATCAGTGATGTCGCTACTAGAGAGGCTTTCTTT. Protein sequence: CAISDVATREAFF.

This clone was detected once. Other DNA sequences from this sample encode an identical CDR3 as well. The gene calls are TRBV28 and TRBJ1-2; D might be TRBD1 (5 bases). The V end lost 8 bases, the J end lost 3 bases, and 10 bases lay between the germline ends. In germline, CDR1 is MDHEN, CDR2 SYDVKM. The CDR3 runs 12 residues. The CDR3 bases are TGTGCCAGCTCCCAGGGCGACTATGGCTACACCTTC. It specifies CASSQGDYGYTF.

The sample holds one count of this clone. The chain is built from TRBV11-2 and TRBJ2-3; TRBD2 matches 8 bases. The germline CDR1 and CDR2 sequences are SGHAT and FQNNGV. The V and J ends lost 5 bases and 2 bases, in that order; junction bases with no gene match: 12. The CDR3 covers 17 residues. The CDR3 protein is CASSPIGGSGNTDTQYF. The DNA for the CDR3 is TGTGCCAGCAGCCCAATAGGCGGTAGCGGGAACACAGATACGCAGTATTTT.

This clone appeared a single time. The chain uses TRBV29-1 and TRBJ1-1; D unclear. The CDR3 contains 13 residues. Germline V gives CDR1 SQVTM, CDR2 ANQGSEA. Between the trimmed V and J ends, which lost 7 bases and 3 bases, there was a span of 15 bases. The CDR3 DNA follows: TGCAGCGGATCCAACAAGAGGGACACTGAAGCTTTCTTT. Translated, it gives CSGSNKRDTEAFF.

This chain connects TRBV6-1 to TRBJ2-1; a weak D match, TRBD1 (5 bases). V was pared by 3 bases and J by 4 bases, with 13 bases between. The CDR3 extends over 15 amino acids. Germline loops: CDR1 MNHNS, CDR2 SASEGT. The CDR3 DNA reads as TGTGCCAGCAGTGATCGGCAGGGTCGTTACAATGAGCAGTTCTTC. Translating gives CASSDRQGRYNEQFF.

J is TRBJ2-3 and V is TRBV11-2; 7 bases match TRBD1. CDR1 SGHAT and CDR2 FQNNGV come from the germline V gene. There are 19 residues in the CDR3. Losses at the gene ends were 4 bases for V and 4 bases for J; bases not matched to a gene: 20. CDR3 DNA sequence: TGTGCCAGCAGCTCAAGGGGCCGTCGGACAGGCCGCACTGCAGATACGCAGTATTTT. It is translated as CASSSRGRRTGRTADTQYF. Full variable domain (missing parts from reference TRBV11-2 and TRBJ2-3): EAGVAQSPRYKIIEKRQSVAFWCNPISGHATLYWYQQILGQGPKLLIQFQNNGVVDDSQLPKDRFSAERLKGVDSTLKIQPAKLEDSAVYLCASSSRGRRTGRTADTQYFGPGTRLTVL.

In its sample, this clone was seen a few times. The chain is built from TRBV7-6 and TRBJ2-1, with D perhaps matching TRBD2 (5 bases). CDR3 length equals 15 residues. The germline V and J ends were trimmed by 2 bases and 0 bases, with 8 bases remaining between them. In germline, CDR1 is SGHVS, CDR2 FNYEAQ. CDR3 amino acids: CASSLRGSSYNEQFF. CDR3 bases: TGTGCCAGCAGCTTACGGGGAAGCTCCTACAATGAGCAGTTCTTC.

This chain connects TRBV20-1 to TRBJ1-1; 9 bases match TRBD1. The CDR3 runs to 11 residues. The trim removed 8 bases at V and 5 bases at J, leaving 3 bases unmatched. Germline loops: CDR1 DFQATT, CDR2 SNEGSKA (reference sequence). The CDR3 DNA sequence: TGCAGTACAGGACAGGGGACTGAAGCTTTCTTT. This codes for CSTGQGTEAFF.

The chain employs TRBV2 and TRBJ1-1; D is unclear. The V end was cut by 7 bases, the J end by 5 bases, with 11 bases between. The CDR3 spans 12 residues. Per germline, CDR1 SNHLY and CDR2 FYNNEI. The CDR3 loop reads CASTARRTEAFF. The CDR3 DNA sequence: TGTGCCAGCACCGCCCGGAGGACTGAAGCTTTCTTT.

The genes are TRBV27 and TRBJ1-5; 8 bases map to TRBD1. CDR3 length: 14 amino acids. CDR1 is MNHEY and CDR2 is SMNVEV in the germline V gene (reference sequence). V dropped 5 bases and J dropped 5; count of bases not matched to a gene: 5. The CDR3 coding sequence is TGTGCCAGCAGTCCCGGACAGGGCGATCAGCCCCAGCATTTT. Its protein product is CASSPGQGDQPQHF.

The chain recombines TRBV6-5 with TRBJ1-2; 10 bases are shared with TRBD1. This CDR3 has 15 amino acids. Germline assignment: CDR1 MNHEY and CDR2 SVGAGI. Losses at the gene ends were 5 bases for V and 2 bases for J; bases not matched to a gene: 5. The CDR3 reads CASSQTGQGNYGYTF. In DNA, the CDR3 is TGTGCCAGCAGTCAGACGGGACAGGGGAACTATGGCTACACCTTC.